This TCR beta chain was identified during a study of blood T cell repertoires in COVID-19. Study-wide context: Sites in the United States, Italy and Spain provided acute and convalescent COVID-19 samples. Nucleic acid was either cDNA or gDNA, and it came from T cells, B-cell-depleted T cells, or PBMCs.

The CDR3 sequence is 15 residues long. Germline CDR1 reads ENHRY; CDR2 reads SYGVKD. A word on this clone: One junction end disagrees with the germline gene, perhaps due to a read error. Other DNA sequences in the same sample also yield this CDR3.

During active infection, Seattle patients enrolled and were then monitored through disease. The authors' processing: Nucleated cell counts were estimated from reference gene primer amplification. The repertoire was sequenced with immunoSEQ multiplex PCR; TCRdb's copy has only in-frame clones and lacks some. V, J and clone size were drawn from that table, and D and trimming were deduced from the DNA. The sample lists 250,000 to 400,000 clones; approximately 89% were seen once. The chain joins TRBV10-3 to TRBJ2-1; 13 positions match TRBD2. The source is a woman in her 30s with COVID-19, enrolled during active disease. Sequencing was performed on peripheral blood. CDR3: CAISRLAGGHNEQFF. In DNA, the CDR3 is TGCGCCATCAGTCGACTAGCGGGGGGACACAATGAGCAGTTCTTC.